This T cell receptor beta chain was found in a study of response to subunit inactivated influenza vaccine. General study points: Authors suggested each seasonal flu vaccination may recruit only limited numbers of new T cells.

Details on this clonotype: Its antigen is not identified.

TCRdb passed the RT-PCR reads through MiXCR, listing each CDR3 protein once. The sample has more than 600,000 distinct CDR3 sequences, about 18% seen once. The TCR sequence derives from a man in his fifties or sixties who received an inactivated influenza vaccine. The starting material was PBMCs from blood, obtained roughly 5 days after vaccination.

CDR3 nucleotides: TGTGCCAGCAGCTTATTACGGGTCAGCTCCTACGAGCAGTACTTC. Translating it yields CASSLLRVSSYEQYF. The V gene is TRBV7-8, the J gene TRBJ2-7; no definite D call. Germline CDR1 SGHVS, CDR2 FQNEAQ. Trimming pared 2 bases from V and 0 bases from J, leaving 11 bases between. CDR3 length equals 15 residues. Looking up the rest from reference TRBV7-8 and TRBJ2-7 gives the full variable domain: GAGVSQSPRYKVAKRGQDVALRCDPISGHVSLFWYQQALGQGPEFLTYFQNEAQLDKSGLPSDRFFAERPEGSVSTLKIQRTQQEDSAVYLCASSLLRVSSYEQYFGPGTRLTVT.